This TCR beta chain emerged from a study of T-cell memory formation after mild COVID-19 (dated by TCRdb to about 2021). Notes on the research overall: Most TCR sequence clusters were specific to one of the two donors. Longitudinal TCRalpha and TCRbeta repertoire sequencing tracked T-cell clones expanding and contracting after mild COVID-19 in a couple of donors. Two young, previously healthy adult volunteers, one female and one male, were included in the cohort. Broad study findings and their caveats: The study covered only a couple of mild cases, and larger cohorts including severe cases with pre-infection samples were considered necessary. SARS-CoV-2 specificity was not confirmed for the second-wave clones peaking on day 37. Contracting CD4+ clones were located mainly in the CM and EM memory subsets, whereas CD8+ clones were found to be enriched in EMRA. Some responding clones were detected in pre-infection memory, suggesting pre-existing cross-reactive memory T cells joined the SARS-CoV-2 response. From day 15 to 85, contracting clones showed balanced CD4/CD8 phenotypes, whereas a second wave of clones that expanded from day 15 to 37 leaned towards CD4+.

With respect to this clonotype: It has no known antigen specificity. Base-call qualities are not available, and no considerably larger clone is one nucleotide away.

These reads were obtained on an Illumina NovaSeq 6000. TCRalpha and TCRbeta cDNA libraries were constructed by 5'RACE with constant-segment primers, with sample barcodes and unique molecular identifiers being introduced. RNA was extracted from every sample with Trizol reagent. Libraries were amplified in two PCR steps, with a second sample barcode and Illumina TruSeq adapters added in the second step. The libraries were sequenced on an Illumina NovaSeq using 2 x 150 bp paired-end reads. In the authors' own workflow: With migec v1.2.7, reads were demultiplexed and then collapsed into UMI-guided consensus sequences. With mixcr v2.1.11, UMI consensuses were aligned to TRA and TRB V and J templates and assembled into clonotypes. Clonotypes were classified as expanded or contracted when called significant by both edgeR and NoisET, with noise models trained on biological replicates. For edgeR calls, a false discovery rate-adjusted p below 0.01 and a log2 fold-change threshold of 1 were applied. As an exploratory analysis of dynamics, max-normalized trajectories of the 1000 most abundant clonotypes were examined by PCA with hierarchical clustering. The CD4 or CD8 phenotype of responding clones was assigned using the separately sequenced CD4+ and CD8+ repertoires. The public reads were quality trimmed at Q25 with fastp and then assembled into clones with MiXCR by TCRdb, keeping productive beta chains. Each CDR3 protein appears once, grouped with its most common genes and DNA. The V and J calls were determined by TCRdb, not by the authors. A total of about 40,000 distinct CDR3 sequences appear in this sample, 5% to 7% of them only once. Around 0.81% of the sample lies in the top ten.

CDR1 and CDR2, looked up from the germline V gene, are SGHTA and FQGNSA. The CDR3 goes from the cysteine to the phenylalanine over 15 residues. Only CDR3 DNA remains: 45 bases, in frame from the first base. The trim is 3 bases for V and 0 bases for J, with a gap of 9 bases between the germline ends. Ficoll-Paque density gradient centrifugation was the method used to isolate PBMCs. The specimen sequenced was PBMCs or a T cell subset sorted from them (not recorded which). This receptor was identified in an adult who had mild COVID-19 (a few samples of this study predate the infection). The sample titles of this study are shuffled in the database, so cell type and time point are left out. Recombination joined TRBV7-2 with TRBJ1-3; tentative D gene TRBD1, with 6 bases matching. The CDR3 is CASSLDRDSGNTIYF. The DNA sequence reads TGTGCCAGCAGCTTGGACAGAGACTCTGGAAACACCATATATTTT.